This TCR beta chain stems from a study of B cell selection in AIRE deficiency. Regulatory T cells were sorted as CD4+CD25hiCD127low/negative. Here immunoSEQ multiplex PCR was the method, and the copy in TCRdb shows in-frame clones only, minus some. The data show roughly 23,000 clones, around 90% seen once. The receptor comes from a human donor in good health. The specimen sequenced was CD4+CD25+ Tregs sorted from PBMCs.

The CDR3 DNA follows: TGTGCCAGCATCAGGACAGGGGAGACTAAGGAGCAGTACTTC. It translates to CASIRTGETKEQYF. This chain links TRBV7-2 with TRBJ2-7; TRBD1 matches 9 bases. CDR3 length: 14 residues. V lost 7 bases to trimming and J lost 7 bases; unmatched junction nucleotides: 11. Per germline, CDR1 SGHTA and CDR2 FQGNSA. Combining the CDR3 with reference TRBV7-2 and TRBJ2-7 gives the whole variable domain GAGVSQSPSNKVTEKGKDVELRCDPISGHTALYWYRQSLGQGLEFLIYFQGNSAPDKSGLPSDRFSAERTGGSVSTLTIQRTQQEDSAVYLCASIRTGETKEQYFGPGTRLTVT.